The T cell receptor (beta chain) described here comes from a study of cytomegalovirus exposure and HLA in healthy donors. Study background: A later analysis reported the 120 or so validation repertoires used the same platform as the 666 first-cohort repertoires.

V was clipped by 2 bases and J by 4 bases, with 21 bases between them. This CDR3 has 18 amino acids. Germline V lookup: CDR1 MNHNS, CDR2 SASEGT. With regard to this clone: Its antigen remains unidentified.

The study's findings and limits: Confirmation was obtained in vitro that a few CMV-associated chains are specific for CMV antigens. TCR beta chains numbering some 160 were designated cytomegalovirus-associated.

Using immunoSEQ multiplex PCR, the repertoire was profiled, and TCRdb retains in-frame clones only, with some absent. The sample contains around 150,000 clones, 80% to 90% of which appear only once. The source of this sequence is a woman between 18 and 29 years old in good health and CMV-seropositive. Sequencing used PBMCs. The V gene is TRBV6-1, the J gene TRBJ1-5; D perhaps matches TRBD1 (5 bases). CDR3 DNA: TGTGCCAGCAGTGAATATTCAGGGAGGGTTTATAGTAATCAGCCCCAGCATTTT. As protein: CASSEYSGRVYSNQPQHF.